This T cell receptor beta chain originates from a study of T-cell reconstitution after alpha-beta-depleted transplantation in children. Study-wide findings and caveats: When one year had passed after transplant, most T-cell counts and diversity came from newly produced T cells. Where alpha-beta T cells came from about two months after transplant was reportedly several hundred expanded graft clones.

CDR3 size: 13 residues. With 3 bases clipped from V and 8 bases from J, the junction kept 8 bases outside the gene matches. CDR1 and CDR2 from the germline V gene are DFQATT and SNEGSKA (reference sequence). This clonotype was counted ten times or more. As yet, its antigen is unknown. Molecular barcoding with unique molecular identifiers was used for the TCRbeta library. TCRdb re-called the PCR reads through MiXCR, storing one row per CDR3 protein. Counted here are 81,000 or so distinct CDR3 sequences, less than 20% occurring once; the ten biggest clones make up 15% to 20%. This TCR came from a male patient aged 2 to 10 who had a stem cell transplant for acute lymphoblastic leukemia, so the T cells may come from the graft donor. J is TRBJ1-2 and V is TRBV20-1; the match to TRBD1 covers 8 bases. Material: PBMCs, mostly from graft donor cells, obtained 180 days after TCRalphabeta/CD19-depleted stem cell transplant. CDR3 sequence reads: CSARDQGAVGYTF. CDR3 nucleotides: TGCAGTGCTAGGGATCAGGGGGCCGTCGGCTACACCTTC.